Described below is a single TCR beta chain sequence and its context. Its target is not known. This entry comes from a study of shared clonotypes between healthy human individuals. Study-wide results and limits: About 5% was the fraction of naive CD4 clonotypes found shared across several donors. The genetic and exposure-history diversity represented was limited by few donors.

As processed by the authors: Junction-only sequences produced by ImmunoSEQ had no quality scores, so filtering differed. TCRdb's table, derived via immunoSEQ multiplex PCR, lists solely in-frame clones and lacks some. V, J and clone size derive from that table, while D and trimming were established from the DNA sequence. The profile shows over 2 million clones, roughly 95% of them singletons. Trimming at V came to 4 bases and at J to 4 bases, leaving 4 bases not matched to a gene. CDR3 length: 13 residues. Germline V gene data show CDR1 as GTSNPN and CDR2 as SVGIG (reference sequence). Positively selected for CCR7, the CD45RO-negative cells used as naive CD8 cells excluded terminally differentiated effector memory CD45RA+ cells.

Sequencing used naive CD8+ T cells sorted from blood. The chain carries TRBV30 and TRBJ2-5, with 9 bases matching TRBD2. The TCR comes from a man in his late teens or twenties in good health. CDR3 in amino acids: CAWNGGGGETQYF. Here the CDR3 DNA reads TGTGCCTGGAACGGCGGGGGGGGAGAGACCCAGTACTTC.